This TCR beta chain originates from a study of blood T cell repertoires in COVID-19. A single count supports this clone. Generated by immunoSEQ multiplex PCR, the TCRdb table keeps only in-frame clones and is missing some. The repertoire includes about 120,000 clones, nearly 80% of them detected once, and 16% sits in the top ten. The J segment lost 6 bases and the V segment lost 4 bases, leaving 9 bases of the junction unmatched. CDR1 is SGHRS and CDR2 is YFSETQ in the germline V gene. The CDR3 loop spans 15 amino acids. This clonotype was obtained from a woman of 80 years or more with active or convalescent COVID-19. This chain uses TRBV5-1 with TRBJ2-3, with 9 bases fitting TRBD2. Material for sequencing was peripheral blood. Here the CDR3 DNA reads TGCGCCAGCAGCCGATGGGCTAGCGGGACGGATACGCAGTATTTT. This gives the protein CASSRWASGTDTQYF.